This T cell receptor beta chain originates from a study of blood T cell repertoires in COVID-19. The overall study: Acute-phase and convalescent COVID-19 samples originated in the United States, Italy and Spain. Sample material is recorded as cDNA or gDNA derived from T cells, B-cell-depleted T cells, or PBMCs.

The CDR3 consists of 12 residues. The germline V gene encodes CDR1 SGHNT and CDR2 YENEEA. V lost 4 bases and J lost 3, with 7 bases in between. Per the original data handling: Estimates of nucleated cell counts were drawn from the amplification of reference gene primers. Here immunoSEQ multiplex PCR was the method, and the copy in TCRdb shows in-frame clones only, minus some. From that table come the V and J calls and clone size; the DNA was used to work out D and trimming. This sample yields some 150,000 clones, of which over 80% are seen a single time; roughly 3% belongs to the top ten. The gene calls are TRBV11-3 and TRBJ2-7; unclear D gene. This receptor was taken from a woman aged 40-49 years with active or convalescent COVID-19. Sequenced input: peripheral blood. CDR3 nucleotide sequence: TGTGCCAGCAGCTACGGAGACTACGAGCAGTACTTC. Residues: CASSYGDYEQYF.